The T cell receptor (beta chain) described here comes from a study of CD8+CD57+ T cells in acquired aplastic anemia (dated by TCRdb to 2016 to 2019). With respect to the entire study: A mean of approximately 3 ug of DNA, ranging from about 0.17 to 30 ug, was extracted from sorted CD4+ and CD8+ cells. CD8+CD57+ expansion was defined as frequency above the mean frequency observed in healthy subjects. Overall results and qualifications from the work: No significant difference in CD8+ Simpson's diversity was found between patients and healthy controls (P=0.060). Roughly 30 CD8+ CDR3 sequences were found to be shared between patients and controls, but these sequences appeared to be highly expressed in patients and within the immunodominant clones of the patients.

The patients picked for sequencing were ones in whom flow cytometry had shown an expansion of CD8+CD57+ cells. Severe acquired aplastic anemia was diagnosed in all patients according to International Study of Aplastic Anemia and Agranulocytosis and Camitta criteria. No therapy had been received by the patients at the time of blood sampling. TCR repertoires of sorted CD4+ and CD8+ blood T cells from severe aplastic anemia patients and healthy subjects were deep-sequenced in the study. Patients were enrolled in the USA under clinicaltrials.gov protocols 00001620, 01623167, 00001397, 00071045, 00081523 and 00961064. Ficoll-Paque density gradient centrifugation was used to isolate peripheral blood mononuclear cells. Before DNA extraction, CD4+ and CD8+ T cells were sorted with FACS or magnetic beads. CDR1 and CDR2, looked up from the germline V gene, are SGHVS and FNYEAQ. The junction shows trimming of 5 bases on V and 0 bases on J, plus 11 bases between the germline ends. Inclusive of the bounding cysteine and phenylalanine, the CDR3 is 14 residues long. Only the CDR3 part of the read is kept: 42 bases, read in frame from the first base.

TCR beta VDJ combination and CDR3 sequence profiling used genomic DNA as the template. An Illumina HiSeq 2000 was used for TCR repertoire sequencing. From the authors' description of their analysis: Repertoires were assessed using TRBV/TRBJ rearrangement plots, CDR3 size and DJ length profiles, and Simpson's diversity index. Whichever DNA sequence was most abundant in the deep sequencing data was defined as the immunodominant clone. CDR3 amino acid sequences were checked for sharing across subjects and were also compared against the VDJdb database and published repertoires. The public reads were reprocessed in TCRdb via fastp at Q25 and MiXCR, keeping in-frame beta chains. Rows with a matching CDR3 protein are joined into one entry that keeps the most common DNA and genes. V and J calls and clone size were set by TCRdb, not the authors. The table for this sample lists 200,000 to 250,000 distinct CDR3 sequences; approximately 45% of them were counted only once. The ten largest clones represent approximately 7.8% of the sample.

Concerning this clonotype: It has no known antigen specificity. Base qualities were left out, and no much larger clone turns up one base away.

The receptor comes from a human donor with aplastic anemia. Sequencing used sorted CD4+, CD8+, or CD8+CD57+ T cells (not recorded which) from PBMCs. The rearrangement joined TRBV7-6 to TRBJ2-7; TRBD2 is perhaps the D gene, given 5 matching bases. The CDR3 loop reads CASSLGLSSYEQYF. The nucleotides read TGTGCCAGCAGCCTAGGACTCAGCTCCTACGAGCAGTACTTC.